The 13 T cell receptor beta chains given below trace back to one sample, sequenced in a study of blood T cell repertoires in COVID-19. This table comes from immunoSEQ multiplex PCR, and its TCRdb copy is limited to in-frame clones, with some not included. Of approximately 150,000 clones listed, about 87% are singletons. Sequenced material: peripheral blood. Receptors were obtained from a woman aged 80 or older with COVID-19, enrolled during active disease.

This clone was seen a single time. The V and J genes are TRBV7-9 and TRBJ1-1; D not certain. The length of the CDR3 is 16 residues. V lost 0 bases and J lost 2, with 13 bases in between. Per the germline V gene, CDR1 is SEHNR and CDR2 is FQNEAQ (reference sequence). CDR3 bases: TGTGCCAGCAGCTTAGCCGCGGGCAGGACCAACACTGAAGCTTTCTTT. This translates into CASSLAAGRTNTEAFF.

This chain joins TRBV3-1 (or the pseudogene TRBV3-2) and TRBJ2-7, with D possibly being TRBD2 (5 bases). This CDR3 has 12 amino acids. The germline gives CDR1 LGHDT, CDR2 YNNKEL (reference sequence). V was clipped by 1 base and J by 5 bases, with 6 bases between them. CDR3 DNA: TGTGCCAGCAGCCAAGGAGGGAACGAGCAGTACTTC. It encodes CASSQGGNEQYF.

This CDR3 reads CASSPGGQPYNEQFF. CDR3 nucleotides: TGTGCCAGCAGTCCGGGAGGACAGCCTTACAATGAGCAGTTCTTC. This chain uses TRBV6-5 with TRBJ2-1, with a tentative D call TRBD2 (7 bases). The CDR3 consists of 15 residues. Germline lookup yields CDR1 MNHEY and CDR2 SVGAGI. V lost 5 bases to trimming and J lost 4 bases, with 15 bases between them.

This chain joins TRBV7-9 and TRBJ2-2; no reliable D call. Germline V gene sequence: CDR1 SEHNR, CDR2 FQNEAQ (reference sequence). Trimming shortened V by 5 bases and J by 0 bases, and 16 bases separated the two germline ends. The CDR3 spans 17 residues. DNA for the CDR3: TGTGCCAGCAGCATGATGGGCACCCGGACGAACACCGGGGAGCTGTTTTTT. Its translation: CASSMMGTRTNTGELFF.

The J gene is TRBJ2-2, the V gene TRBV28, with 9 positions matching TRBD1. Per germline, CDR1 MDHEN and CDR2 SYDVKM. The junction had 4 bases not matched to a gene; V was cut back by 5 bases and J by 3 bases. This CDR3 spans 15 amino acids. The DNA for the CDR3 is TGTGCCAGCAGTATGGGACAGGGTCACACCGGGGAGCTGTTTTTT. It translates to CASSMGQGHTGELFF.

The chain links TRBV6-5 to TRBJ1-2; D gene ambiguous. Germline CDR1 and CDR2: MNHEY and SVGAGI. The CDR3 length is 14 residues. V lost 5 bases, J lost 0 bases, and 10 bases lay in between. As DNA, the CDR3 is TGTGCCAGCAGTCCCGACATGACTAACTATGGCTACACCTTC. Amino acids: CASSPDMTNYGYTF.

DNA for the CDR3: TGTGCCAGCAGCCGGTCTCGGGACAGGGCTAATACGAAGGGCTACACCTTC. It translates to CASSRSRDRANTKGYTF. V is TRBV3-1 (or the pseudogene TRBV3-2) and J is TRBJ1-2, with 9 bases identical to TRBD1. CDR1 and CDR2 from the germline V gene are LGHDT and YNNKEL (reference sequence). Trimming took 4 bases from V and 8 from J; bases not matched to a gene: 17. This CDR3 is 17 amino acids long.

This chain's CDR3 is CASSLMARRGEGYGYTF. CDR3 nucleotides: TGTGCCAGCAGCTTGATGGCCCGGAGGGGCGAGGGCTATGGCTACACCTTC. The chain is built from TRBV5-6 and TRBJ1-2; D perhaps matches TRBD1 (5 bases). The CDR3 has 17 residues. CDR1 and CDR2 (germline): SGHDT, YYEEEE. The germline V and J ends were trimmed by 1 base and 4 bases, with 20 bases remaining between them.

In DNA form, the CDR3 reads TGTGCCAGCAGTTACAGCACCGGGGAGCTGTTTTTT. This codes for CASSYSTGELFF. The gene calls are TRBV12-3 or TRBV12-4 and TRBJ2-2; D gene unclear. This CDR3 has 12 residues. The germline V and J ends were trimmed by 4 bases and 4 bases, with 4 bases remaining between them.

This chain's CDR3 is CASSLESSGIDEQFF. CDR3 DNA sequence: TGCGCCAGCAGCTTGGAGTCTAGCGGGATAGATGAGCAGTTCTTC. The V gene is TRBV5-1, the J gene TRBJ2-1; 9 positions agree with TRBD2. The length of the CDR3 is 15 residues. Germline lookup yields CDR1 SGHRS and CDR2 YFSETQ. J lost 8 bases, V lost 0 bases, and 6 bases had no gene match.

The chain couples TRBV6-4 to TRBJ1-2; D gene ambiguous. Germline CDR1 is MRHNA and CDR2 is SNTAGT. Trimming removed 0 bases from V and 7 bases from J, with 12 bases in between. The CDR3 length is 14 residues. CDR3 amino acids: CASSDSLRAAGYTF. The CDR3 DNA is TGTGCCAGCAGTGACTCACTGCGAGCTGCTGGCTACACCTTC.

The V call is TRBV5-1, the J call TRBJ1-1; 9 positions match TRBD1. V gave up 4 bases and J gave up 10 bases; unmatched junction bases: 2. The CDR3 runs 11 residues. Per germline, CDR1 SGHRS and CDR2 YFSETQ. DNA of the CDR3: TGCGCCAGCAGCCCGGGACAGGGAGCTTTCTTT. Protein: CASSPGQGAFF. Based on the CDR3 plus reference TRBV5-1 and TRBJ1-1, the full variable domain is KAGVTQTPRYLIKTRGQQVTLSCSPISGHRSVSWYQQTPGQGLQFLFEYFSETQRNKGNFPGRFSGRQFSNSRSEMNVSTLELGDSALYLCASSPGQGAFFGQGTRLTVV.

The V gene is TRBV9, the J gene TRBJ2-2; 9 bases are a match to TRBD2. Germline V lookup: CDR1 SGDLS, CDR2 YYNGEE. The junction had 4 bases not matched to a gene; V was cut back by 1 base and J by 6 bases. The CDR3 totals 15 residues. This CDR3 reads CASSVSSGTAGELFF. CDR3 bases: TGTGCCAGCAGCGTATCTAGCGGGACAGCCGGGGAGCTGTTTTTT.